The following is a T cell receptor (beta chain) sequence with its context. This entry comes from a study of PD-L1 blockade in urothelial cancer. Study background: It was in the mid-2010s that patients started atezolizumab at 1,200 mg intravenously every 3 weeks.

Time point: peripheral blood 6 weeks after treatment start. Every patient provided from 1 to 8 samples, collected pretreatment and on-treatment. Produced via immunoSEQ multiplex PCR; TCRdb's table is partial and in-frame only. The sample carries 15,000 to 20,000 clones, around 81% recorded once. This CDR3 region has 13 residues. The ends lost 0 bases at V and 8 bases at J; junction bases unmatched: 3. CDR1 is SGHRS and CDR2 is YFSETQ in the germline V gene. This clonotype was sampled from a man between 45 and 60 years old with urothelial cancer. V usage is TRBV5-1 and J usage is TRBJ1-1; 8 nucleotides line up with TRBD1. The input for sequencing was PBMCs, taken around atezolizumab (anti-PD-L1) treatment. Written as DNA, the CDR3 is TGCGCCAGCAGCTTGGGGGACAGGTCAGAAGCTTTCTTT. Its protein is CASSLGDRSEAFF.